This is a list of T cell receptor beta chains from one sample in a study of T cell changes during pregnancy in multiple sclerosis. TCRdb keeps only in-frame clones here, not all; method: immunoSEQ multiplex PCR. The profile shows around 72,000 clones, 75% to 95% of them singletons. This sample comprised peripheral blood, obtained in the third trimester of pregnancy. These receptors all stem from a female donor in good health, enrolled as a control in a pregnancy study. CDR3s include the opening cysteine and the closing phenylalanine or tryptophan. The D gene is left open where the match is weak. The listing skips clone size in some rows; elsewhere it reads once, few, many or a size class.

V	J	D	size	DNA	CDR3
TRBV15	TRBJ1-5	-	-	TGTGCCACCAGCAGAGATCAGAATCAGCCCCAGCATTTT	CATSRDQNQPQHF
TRBV5-1	TRBJ2-1	-	-	TGCGCCAGCAGCTTAGGCCTAGAGACTTACAATGAGCAGTTCTTC	CASSLGLETYNEQFF
TRBV14	TRBJ1-2	TRBD1	-	TGTGCCAGCAGCTCCCGGACAGGGGAAATCTATGGCTACACCTTC	CASSSRTGEIYGYTF
TRBV4-1	TRBJ2-1	TRBD2	-	TGCGCCAGCAGCCGGGGGCGGGGGGGCCTAAATGAGCAGTTCTTC	CASSRGRGGLNEQFF
TRBV11-2	TRBJ1-1	-	-	TGTGCCAGCAGCTCGTTAAGCGGGCGGATTCAGTCGACTTTCTTT	CASSSLSGRIQSTFF
TRBV6-5	TRBJ1-2	-	-	TGTGCCAGCAGTAAGGGGTATGGCTACACCTTC	CASSKGYGYTF
TRBV18	TRBJ2-7	TRBD2	-	TGTGCCAGCTCACCACCGAGGACTAGCGGTTACGAGCAGTACTTC	CASSPPRTSGYEQYF
TRBV27	TRBJ1-1	TRBD1	few	TGTGCCAGCAGCCCACAGACAGGGAGGTTCACTGAAGCTTTCTTT	CASSPQTGRFTEAFF
TRBV2	TRBJ2-2	-	-	TGTGCCAGCAGGTATACAGGGTCGAACACCGGGGAGCTGTTTTTT	CASRYTGSNTGELFF
TRBV19	TRBJ1-1	TRBD1	-	TGTGCCAGTAGCTATCCGGGACAGCGGAACACTGAAGCTTTCTTT	CASSYPGQRNTEAFF
TRBV10-3	TRBJ2-3	-	-	TGTGCCATCAGTGAGAGGGGAACAGATACGCAGTATTTT	CAISERGTDTQYF
TRBV6-4	TRBJ2-1	-	-	TGTGCCAGCAGTGACACCGAGGGGGTCAATGAGCAGTTCTTC	CASSDTEGVNEQFF
TRBV6-5	TRBJ1-1	-	-	TGTGCCAGCACCATCCAGACGGGCGGGGGCACTGAAGCTTTCTTT	CASTIQTGGGTEAFF
TRBV15	TRBJ1-2	-	-	TGTGCCACCAGCAACACAGCCAACTATGGCTACACCTTC	CATSNTANYGYTF
TRBV7-9	TRBJ1-2	-	-	TGTGCCAGCAGTAACCTGACCGTAGACTACTATGGCTACACCTTC	CASSNLTVDYYGYTF
TRBV6-5	TRBJ2-3	-	-	TGTGCCAGTCAGAAACTAGCCCCCACAGATACGCAGTATTTT	CASQKLAPTDTQYF
TRBV18	TRBJ1-6	-	-	TGTGCCAGCTCACCCGACCCTAGCTCCTATAATTCACCCCTCCACTTT	CASSPDPSSYNSPLHF
TRBV5-6	TRBJ2-2	-	-	TGTGCCAGCAGTTCCACAGGGAATACGAACACCGGGGAGCTGTTTTTT	CASSSTGNTNTGELFF
TRBV21-1	TRBJ2-7	-	-	TGTGCCAGCAGCAAATCAATCCGCAGGGTTGCAGGCTTC	CASSKSIRRVAGF
TRBV18	TRBJ1-1	TRBD1	-	TGTGCCAGCTCACCAGCAGGGGGTTCCGGGAGTGAAGCTTTCTTT	CASSPAGGSGSEAFF
TRBV18	TRBJ2-4	-	-	TGTGCCAGCTCACCGGACATATTAGCCAAAAACATTCAGTACTTC	CASSPDILAKNIQYF
TRBV28	TRBJ1-1	TRBD1	-	TGTGCCAGCAGTTTAGGACAGGGAGTCGGGGGGATCTCTGAAGCTTTCTTT	CASSLGQGVGGISEAFF
TRBV5-6	TRBJ2-1	TRBD2	-	TGTGCCAGCAGCTTGACTGGACTAGCGGACAATGAGCAGTTCTTC	CASSLTGLADNEQFF
TRBV27	TRBJ2-7	TRBD1	-	TGTGCCAGTCGGGACAGAACCTACGAGCAGTACTTC	CASRDRTYEQYF
TRBV6-1	TRBJ1-6	TRBD1	-	TGTGCCAGCAGTGAAGCGAGTTGGACAGGGTATTATAATTCACCCCTCCACTTT	CASSEASWTGYYNSPLHF
TRBV5-1	TRBJ1-3	-	-	TGCGCCAGCAGCTTGAGACAGTCAGGCTCTGGAAACACCATATATTTT	CASSLRQSGSGNTIYF
TRBV6-1	TRBJ1-2	TRBD1	few	TGTGCCAGCAGTATTCGGGACAGTAACTATGGCTACACCTTC	CASSIRDSNYGYTF
TRBV27	TRBJ2-1	TRBD1	-	TGTGCCAGCAGTTTCCGGACAGGCACTTTCTCCTACAATGAGCAGTTCTTC	CASSFRTGTFSYNEQFF
TRBV30	TRBJ2-4	-	-	TGTGCCTGGAGTCGGGACTTTAAGATTCAGTACTTC	CAWSRDFKIQYF
TRBV19	TRBJ1-6	-	-	TGTGCCAGTAGTATGCAAGGGGTGAATTCACCCCTCCACTTT	CASSMQGVNSPLHF
TRBV7-9	TRBJ1-1	TRBD1	many	TGTGCCAGCAGCCTCGGGACAGGCTTCTCTGAAGCTTTCTTT	CASSLGTGFSEAFF
TRBV13	TRBJ2-3	TRBD2	-	TGTGCCAGCAGCTCCCAAAAGCGGGGGGGCACAGATACGCAGTATTTT	CASSSQKRGGTDTQYF
TRBV6-5	TRBJ1-2	TRBD1	-	TGTGCCAGCAGCTCGGACAGGGAATTGGGTGGCTACACCTTC	CASSSDRELGGYTF
TRBV9	TRBJ2-2	-	-	TGTGCCAGCAGCGCAACGGGGAGCCTTCTCGGGACCGGGGAGCTGTTTTTT	CASSATGSLLGTGELFF
TRBV6-5	TRBJ1-3	-	-	TGTGCCAGCAGTTCTCAGATACACTCTGGAAACACCATATATTTT	CASSSQIHSGNTIYF
TRBV6-5	TRBJ1-2	-	-	TGTGCCAGCAGTTACTCTGGGGGGTCGAATGGCTACACCTTC	CASSYSGGSNGYTF
TRBV7-2	TRBJ1-2	TRBD1	-	TGTGCCAGCAGTATACCCGGGACAGGAGGTGGCTACACCTTC	CASSIPGTGGGYTF
TRBV15	TRBJ2-7	-	-	TGTGCCACCAGCAGAGATCTGGTGAGCTCCTACGAGCAGTACTTC	CATSRDLVSSYEQYF
TRBV7-2	TRBJ1-1	TRBD1	-	TGTGCCAGCAGCAACAGGGGAATCGCACGGAACACTGAAGCTTTCTTT	CASSNRGIARNTEAFF
TRBV5-8	TRBJ2-7	-	-	TGTGCCAGCAGTAGGGACATGAGCTCCTACGAGCAGTACTTC	CASSRDMSSYEQYF
TRBV18	TRBJ1-6	TRBD1	-	TGTGCCAGCTCTTCCGGGACAGGGGCTAATTCACCCCTCCACTTT	CASSSGTGANSPLHF
TRBV6-5	TRBJ1-2	-	-	TGTGCCAGCAGTAACAGCTATGGCTACACCTTC	CASSNSYGYTF
TRBV7-2	TRBJ2-3	-	-	TGTGCCAGCAGCTTATTTAGCCCAGATACGCAGTATTTT	CASSLFSPDTQYF
TRBV7-2	TRBJ2-2	TRBD2	-	TGTGCCAGCATCCCGACTAGCGGGGGTCCTCAGAAGGCGTTTTTT	CASIPTSGGPQKAFF
TRBV15	TRBJ1-1	TRBD1	few	TGTGCCACCAGGATCCGGGACAGGGACCTGAACACTGAAGCTTTCTTT	CATRIRDRDLNTEAFF
TRBV5-1	TRBJ2-7	-	-	TGCGCCAGCAGTTCCGGACAGTCCTACGAGCAGTACTTC	CASSSGQSYEQYF
TRBV7-9	TRBJ1-6	TRBD1	-	TGTGCCAGCAGCTTTCAGGGGGCAAATAATTCACCCCTCCACTTT	CASSFQGANNSPLHF
TRBV6-1	TRBJ1-3	TRBD1	-	TGTGCCAGCAGTGAGTCAGGGGGCGCGCCTGGAAACACCATATATTTT	CASSESGGAPGNTIYF
TRBV28	TRBJ2-2	TRBD1	-	TGTGCCAGCAGTTTACCAGGGGGCCTGACCGGGGAGCTGTTTTTT	CASSLPGGLTGELFF
TRBV6-5	TRBJ2-1	-	-	TGTGCCAGCAGTTTACAGAGCTCCTACAATGAGCAGTTCTTC	CASSLQSSYNEQFF
TRBV25-1	TRBJ2-5	TRBD2	-	TGTGCCAGCAGTGAGGGCGGACTAGCGGGGGCGGGCCAAGAGACCCAGTACTTC	CASSEGGLAGAGQETQYF
TRBV30	TRBJ1-1	-	-	TGTGCTCAGAATCAGGGTTCCTACACTGAAGCTTTCTTT	CAQNQGSYTEAFF
TRBV11-2	TRBJ2-2	TRBD1	-	TGTGCCAGCAGCTCGAGACAGGGGGCGACCGGGGAGCTGTTTTTT	CASSSRQGATGELFF
TRBV18	TRBJ1-2	TRBD1	-	TGTGCCAGCTCACCGGGACAGGGAGCTAACTATGGCTACACCTTC	CASSPGQGANYGYTF
TRBV5-1	TRBJ1-4	-	few	TGCGCCAGCGAAAAGTGGACAGCAACTAATGAAAAACTGTTTTTT	CASEKWTATNEKLFF
TRBV7-9	TRBJ1-5	-	-	TGTGCCAGCAGCCTCGCCGGGAATAGCAATCAGCCCCAGCATTTT	CASSLAGNSNQPQHF
TRBV7-9	TRBJ2-2	-	-	TGTGCCAGCAGCTCGCCGGACAAGAACACCGGGGAGCTGTTTTTT	CASSSPDKNTGELFF
TRBV5-6	TRBJ2-1	-	once	TGTGCCAGCAGCCCCCCAGTCTCCAGTAGCATGGGGCAGTTCTTC	CASSPPVSSSMGQFF
TRBV19	TRBJ1-2	-	-	TGTGCCAGTAGTATAGATTTCACTACTAAAGGCTACACCTTC	CASSIDFTTKGYTF
TRBV6-5	TRBJ2-1	-	-	TGTGCCAGCAGCCTCCTCTCGGGCGGGTACAATGAGCAGTTCTTC	CASSLLSGGYNEQFF